This is a list of T cell receptor beta chains from one sample in a study of T cell responses to AZD1222 COVID-19 vaccine. Only in-frame clones appear in the TCRdb table, and some are missing; sequencing was by immunoSEQ multiplex PCR. The sample has under 130,000 clones; approximately 87% are singletons. The starting material was peripheral blood, obtained on day 0 of AZD1222 vaccination. The receptors come from an adult in good health. Both conserved end residues are trimmed from each CDR3.

v_gene,CDR3aa
TRBV6-6,ASWGGAGNYEQY
TRBV6-2/TRBV6-3,ASSGTSGITSYNEQF
TRBV15,ATSRDRFTIY
TRBV2,ASRPGTSRNQPQH
TRBV18,ASSPDRDGPQH
TRBV6-4,ASSDGAGGTEAF
TRBV6-5,ASSPEQGGNEKLF
TRBV15,ATSRGAGLAGDGTGELF
TRBV29-1,SVPAGNTIY
TRBV29-1,SSLRGRDGYT
TRBV12-3/TRBV12-4,ASSPQGETQY
TRBV10-2,ASSMGSTYEQY
TRBV5-6,ASILRGRSTEAF
TRBV5-4,ASSFVLAGVGEQF
TRBV12-3/TRBV12-4,ASTAGPYGYT
TRBV15,ATSRDRGNIQY
TRBV7-9,ASSLTGDADTQY
TRBV15,ATSRVTQANEQF
TRBV4-2,ASSQESGTGSTKETQY
TRBV9,ASSPGGGQNTIY
TRBV2,ASSAERVPQH
TRBV13,ASSLSRLGGNTIY
TRBV2,ASSERFVLSLRDGYT
TRBV6-2/TRBV6-3,ASSPGPSGRISYNEQF
TRBV6-5,ASSPGQIDSPLH
TRBV7-2,ASSPQGTNSGANVLT
TRBV3-1/TRBV3-2,ASSPTAVSYEQY
TRBV6-1,ASSGGETEIMNTEAF
TRBV28,ASSHHPLGQDAEAF
TRBV2,ASSEELGSYNEQF
TRBV4-3,ASSPGTVNTEAF
TRBV3-1/TRBV3-2,ASSQTLQRRSLWGTEAF
TRBV4-1,ASSQERVSGNTIY
TRBV21-1,ASRQRLYTIRTEAF
TRBV29-1,SVEQGANQPQH
TRBV19,ASSIDLRGAAEAF
TRBV5-4,ASSLPGGLAQES
TRBV10-3,AISASPGTSGGNRSTDTQY
TRBV5-8,ASSLGRNNYGYT
TRBV5-6,ASSLQETQY
TRBV7-3,ASSQAGGQQF
TRBV2,ASSEGRHPTEKLF
TRBV11-2,ASSLAQGNEQF
TRBV15,ATSRDLRYEQY
TRBV14,ASSRTGGNQPQH
TRBV18,ASFGGMSNEQF
TRBV7-9,ASSLSRREIWRAGELF
TRBV11-2,ASSLRTGWGTEAF
TRBV6-6,ASSYRTTDTQY
TRBV2,ASSPMGAVKNIQY
TRBV11-3,ASSLDWGHEQY
TRBV27,ASSLDKGYGYT
TRBV28,ASRGSGGTGVGTEAF
TRBV19,ASSIEVYSNQPQH
TRBV4-2,ASSRQGFDGYT
TRBV7-9,ASSPSGGIETQY
TRBV28,ASSLTWGVAQETQY
TRBV7-9,ASSVTGQPYGYT
TRBV2,ASTGTGETQY